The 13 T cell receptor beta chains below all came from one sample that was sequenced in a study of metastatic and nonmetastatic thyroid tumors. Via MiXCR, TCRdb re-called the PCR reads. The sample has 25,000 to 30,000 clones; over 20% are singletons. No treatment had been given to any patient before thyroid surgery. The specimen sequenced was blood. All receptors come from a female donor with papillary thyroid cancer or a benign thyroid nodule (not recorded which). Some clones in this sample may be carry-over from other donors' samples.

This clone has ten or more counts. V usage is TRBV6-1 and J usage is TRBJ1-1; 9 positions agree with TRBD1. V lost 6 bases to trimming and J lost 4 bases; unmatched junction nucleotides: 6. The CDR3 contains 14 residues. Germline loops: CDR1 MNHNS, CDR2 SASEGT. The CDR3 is CASRTGTGRTEAFF. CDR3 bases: TGTGCCAGCAGAACCGGGACAGGGCGCACTGAAGCTTTCTTT.

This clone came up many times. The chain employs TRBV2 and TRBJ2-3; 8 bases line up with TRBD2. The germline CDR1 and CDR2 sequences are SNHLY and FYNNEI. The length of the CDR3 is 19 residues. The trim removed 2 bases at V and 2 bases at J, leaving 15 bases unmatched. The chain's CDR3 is CASSESWIKGGLDTDTQYF. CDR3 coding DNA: TGTGCCAGCAGTGAATCCTGGATCAAGGGGGGACTAGACACAGATACGCAGTATTTT. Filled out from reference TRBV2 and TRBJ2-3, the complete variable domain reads EPEVTQTPSHQVTQMGQEVILRCVPISNHLYFYWYRQILGQKVEFLVSFYNNEISEKSEIFDDQFSVERPDGSNFTLKIRSTKLEDSAMYFCASSESWIKGGLDTDTQYFGPGTRLTVL.

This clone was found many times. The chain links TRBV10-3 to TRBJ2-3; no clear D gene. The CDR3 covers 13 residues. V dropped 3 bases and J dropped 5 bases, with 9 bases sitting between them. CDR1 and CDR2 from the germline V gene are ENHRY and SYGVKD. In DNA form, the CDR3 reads TGTGCCATCAGTGATGAAACCAGAGATACGCAGTATTTT. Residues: CAISDETRDTQYF.

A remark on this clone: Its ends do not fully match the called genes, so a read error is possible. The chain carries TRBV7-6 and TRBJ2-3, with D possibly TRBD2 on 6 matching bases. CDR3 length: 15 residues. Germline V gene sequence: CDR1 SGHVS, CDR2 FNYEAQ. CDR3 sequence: CASSSTIGSRDTQYF. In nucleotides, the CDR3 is TGTGCCAGCAGCTCAACTATCGGGAGCAGAGATACGCAGTATTTT.

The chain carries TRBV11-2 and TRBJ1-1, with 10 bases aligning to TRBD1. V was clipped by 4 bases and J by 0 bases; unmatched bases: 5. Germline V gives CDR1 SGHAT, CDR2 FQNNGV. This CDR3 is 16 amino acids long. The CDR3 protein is CASSSRTGGMNTEAFF. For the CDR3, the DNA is TGTGCCAGCAGCTCCCGGACAGGGGGGATGAACACTGAAGCTTTCTTT.

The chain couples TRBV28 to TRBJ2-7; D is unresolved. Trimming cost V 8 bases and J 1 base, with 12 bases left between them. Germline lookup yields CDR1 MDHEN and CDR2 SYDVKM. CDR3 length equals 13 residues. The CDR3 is CASWVDGSYEQYF. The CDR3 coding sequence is TGTGCCAGCTGGGTCGACGGATCCTACGAGCAGTACTTC. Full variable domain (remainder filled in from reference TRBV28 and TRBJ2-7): DVKVTQSSRYLVKRTGEKVFLECVQDMDHENMFWYRQDPGLGLRLIYFSYDVKMKEKGDIPEGYSVSREKKERFSLILESASTNQTSMYLCASWVDGSYEQYFGPGTRLTVT.

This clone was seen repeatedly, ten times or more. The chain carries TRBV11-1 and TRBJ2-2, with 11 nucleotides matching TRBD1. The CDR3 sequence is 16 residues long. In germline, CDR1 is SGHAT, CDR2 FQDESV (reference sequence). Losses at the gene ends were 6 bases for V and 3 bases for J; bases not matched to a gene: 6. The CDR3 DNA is TGTGCCAGCAGACGGGACAGGGGGGAAGACACCGGGGAGCTGTTTTTT. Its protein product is CASRRDRGEDTGELFF.

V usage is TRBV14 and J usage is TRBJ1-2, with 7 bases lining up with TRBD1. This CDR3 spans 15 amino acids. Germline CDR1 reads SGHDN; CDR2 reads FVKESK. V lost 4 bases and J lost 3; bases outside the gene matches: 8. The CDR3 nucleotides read TGTGCCAGCAGCCCCCACTCCGGGACAGACTATGGCTACACCTTC. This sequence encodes CASSPHSGTDYGYTF.

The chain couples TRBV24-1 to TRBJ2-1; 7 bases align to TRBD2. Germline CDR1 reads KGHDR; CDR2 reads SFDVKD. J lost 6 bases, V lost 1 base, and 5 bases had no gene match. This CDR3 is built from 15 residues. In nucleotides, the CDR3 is TGTGCCACCAGTGATTTAGGCGGGAGTGGCAATGAGCAGTTCTTC. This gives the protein CATSDLGGSGNEQFF.

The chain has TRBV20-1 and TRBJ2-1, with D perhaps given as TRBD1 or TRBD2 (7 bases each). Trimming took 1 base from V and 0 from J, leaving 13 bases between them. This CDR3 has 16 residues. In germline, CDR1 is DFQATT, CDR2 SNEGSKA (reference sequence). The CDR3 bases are TGCAGTGCTAGAGTTCAGGGGGGGTCCTCCTACAATGAGCAGTTCTTC. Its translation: CSARVQGGSSYNEQFF.

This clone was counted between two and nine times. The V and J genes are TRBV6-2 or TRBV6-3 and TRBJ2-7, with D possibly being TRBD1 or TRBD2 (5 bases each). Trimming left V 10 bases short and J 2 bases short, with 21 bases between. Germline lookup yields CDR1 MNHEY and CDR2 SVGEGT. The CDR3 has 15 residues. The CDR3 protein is CAISRRVGDPYEQYF. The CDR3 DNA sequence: TGTGCCATCAGCAGACGAGTGGGGGACCCCTACGAGCAGTACTTC.

This CDR3 is CASRGSTGELFF. CDR3 nucleotides: TGTGCCAGCAGAGGAAGCACCGGGGAGCTGTTTTTT. V gene TRBV6-1 combines with J gene TRBJ2-2; no clear D. Trimming removed 6 bases from V and 4 bases from J, with 6 bases in between. The germline CDR1 and CDR2 sequences are MNHNS and SASEGT. The CDR3 runs to 12 residues.

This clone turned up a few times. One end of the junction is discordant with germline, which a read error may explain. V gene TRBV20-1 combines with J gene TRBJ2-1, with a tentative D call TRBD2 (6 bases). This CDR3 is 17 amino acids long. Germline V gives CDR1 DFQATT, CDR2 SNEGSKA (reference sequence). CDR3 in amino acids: CSSRGSSVARSYNEQFF. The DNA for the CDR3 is TGCAGTTCTAGAGGGTCTAGCGTGGCCCGCTCCTACAATGAGCAGTTCTTC.